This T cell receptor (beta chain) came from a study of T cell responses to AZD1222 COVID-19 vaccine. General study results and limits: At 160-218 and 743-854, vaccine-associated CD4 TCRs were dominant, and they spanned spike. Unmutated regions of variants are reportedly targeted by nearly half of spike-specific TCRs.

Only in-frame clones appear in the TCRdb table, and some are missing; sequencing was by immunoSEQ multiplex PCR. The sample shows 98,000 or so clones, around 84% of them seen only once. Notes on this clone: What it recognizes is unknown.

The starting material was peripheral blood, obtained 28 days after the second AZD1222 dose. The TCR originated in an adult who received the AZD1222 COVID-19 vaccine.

The CDR3 spells CATSDSRQIQETQYF. DNA of the CDR3: TGTGCCACCAGTGATTCACGACAGATACAAGAGACCCAGTACTTC. This sequence joins TRBV24-1 and TRBJ2-5; weak D call: TRBD1 (5 bases). Germline loops: CDR1 KGHDR, CDR2 SFDVKD. CDR3 length: 15 amino acids. Trimming cost V 2 bases and J 2 bases, with 11 bases left between them.